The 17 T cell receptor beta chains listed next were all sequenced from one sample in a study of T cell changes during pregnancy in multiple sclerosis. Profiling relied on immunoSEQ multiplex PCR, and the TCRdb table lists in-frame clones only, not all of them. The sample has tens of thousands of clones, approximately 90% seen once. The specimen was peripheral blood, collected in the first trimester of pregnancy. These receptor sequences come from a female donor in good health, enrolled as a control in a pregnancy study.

The CDR3 DNA is TGTGCCAGCACCCCCGGGTGGGTCACCGGGGAGCTGTTTTTT. It codes for CASTPGWVTGELFF. V is TRBV6-1 and J is TRBJ2-2; unclear D gene. Trimming took off 7 bases at V and 4 bases at J, with 13 bases between the two ends. Germline V lookup: CDR1 MNHNS, CDR2 SASEGT. This CDR3 is 14 amino acids long.

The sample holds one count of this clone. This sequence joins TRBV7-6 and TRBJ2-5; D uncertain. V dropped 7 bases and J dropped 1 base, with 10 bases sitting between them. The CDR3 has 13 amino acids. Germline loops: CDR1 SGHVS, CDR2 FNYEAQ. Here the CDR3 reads CASTLYSQETQYF. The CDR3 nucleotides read TGTGCCAGCACCCTATATAGCCAAGAGACCCAGTACTTC.

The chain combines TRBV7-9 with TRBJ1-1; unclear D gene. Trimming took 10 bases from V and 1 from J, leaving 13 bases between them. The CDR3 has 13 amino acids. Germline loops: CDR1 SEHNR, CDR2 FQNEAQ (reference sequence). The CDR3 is CATVVGANTEAFF. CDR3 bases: TGTGCCACAGTAGTGGGAGCGAACACTGAAGCTTTCTTT.

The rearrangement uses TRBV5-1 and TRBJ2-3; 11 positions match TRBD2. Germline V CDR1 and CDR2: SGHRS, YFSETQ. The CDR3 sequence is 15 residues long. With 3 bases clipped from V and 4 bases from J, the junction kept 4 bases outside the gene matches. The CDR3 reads CASSSTSGGSDTQYF. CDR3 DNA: TGCGCCAGCAGCTCAACTAGCGGGGGCTCAGATACGCAGTATTTT. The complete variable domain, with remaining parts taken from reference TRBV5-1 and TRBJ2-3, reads KAGVTQTPRYLIKTRGQQVTLSCSPISGHRSVSWYQQTPGQGLQFLFEYFSETQRNKGNFPGRFSGRQFSNSRSEMNVSTLELGDSALYLCASSSTSGGSDTQYFGPGTRLTVL.

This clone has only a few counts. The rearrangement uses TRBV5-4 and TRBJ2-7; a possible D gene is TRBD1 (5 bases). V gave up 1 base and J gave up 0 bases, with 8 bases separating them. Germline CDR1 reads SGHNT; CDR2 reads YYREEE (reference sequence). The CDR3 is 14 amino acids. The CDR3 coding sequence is TGTGCCAGCAGCTTGAGGGGCAACTCCTACGAGCAGTACTTC. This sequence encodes CASSLRGNSYEQYF.

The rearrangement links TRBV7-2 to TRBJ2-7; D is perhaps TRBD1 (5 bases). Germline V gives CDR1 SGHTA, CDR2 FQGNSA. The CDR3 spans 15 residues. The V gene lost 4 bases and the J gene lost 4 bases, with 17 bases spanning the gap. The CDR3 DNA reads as TGTGCCAGCAGCTCTGGCGGAAAGCCAGGGTACGAGCAGTACTTC. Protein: CASSSGGKPGYEQYF.

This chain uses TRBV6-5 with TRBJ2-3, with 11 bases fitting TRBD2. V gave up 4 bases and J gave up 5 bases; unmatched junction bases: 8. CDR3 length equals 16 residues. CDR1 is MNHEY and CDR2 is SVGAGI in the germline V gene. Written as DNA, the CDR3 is TGTGCCAGCAGTTCATCTAGCGGGGGGCATGGAGATACGCAGTATTTT. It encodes CASSSSSGGHGDTQYF.

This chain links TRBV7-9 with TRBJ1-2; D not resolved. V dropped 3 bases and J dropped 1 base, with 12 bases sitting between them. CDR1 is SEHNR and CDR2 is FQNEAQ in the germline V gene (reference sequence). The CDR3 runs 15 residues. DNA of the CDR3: TGTGCCAGCAGCTTTCAGGAGAGCGGTAACTATGGCTACACCTTC. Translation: CASSFQESGNYGYTF.

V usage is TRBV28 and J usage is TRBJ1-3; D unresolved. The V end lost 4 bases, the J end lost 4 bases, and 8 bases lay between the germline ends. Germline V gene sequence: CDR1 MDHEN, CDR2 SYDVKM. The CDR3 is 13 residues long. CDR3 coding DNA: TGTGCCAGCAGTTATATCGAGGGAAACACCATATATTTT. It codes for CASSYIEGNTIYF.

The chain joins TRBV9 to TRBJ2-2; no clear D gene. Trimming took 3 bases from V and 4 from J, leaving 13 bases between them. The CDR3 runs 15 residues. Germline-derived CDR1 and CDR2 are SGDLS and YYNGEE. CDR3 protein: CASSGAASGTGELFF. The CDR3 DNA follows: TGTGCCAGCAGCGGTGCGGCCAGTGGCACCGGGGAGCTGTTTTTT.

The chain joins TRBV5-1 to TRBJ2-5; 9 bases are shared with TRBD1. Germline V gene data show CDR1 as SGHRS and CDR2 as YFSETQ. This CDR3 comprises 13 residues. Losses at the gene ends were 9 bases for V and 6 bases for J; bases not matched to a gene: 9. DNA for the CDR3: TGCGCCACCAGACTCGGGACAGGGAAGACCCAGTACTTC. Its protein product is CATRLGTGKTQYF.

CDR3 region: CASSQGSRDRMNYGYTF. CDR3 DNA: TGCGCCAGCAGCCAAGGTTCCCGGGACAGGATGAACTATGGCTACACCTTC. V is TRBV4-1 and J is TRBJ1-2; 8 bases match TRBD1. The CDR3 totals 17 residues. The V gene's germline CDR1 is MGHRA and CDR2 YSYEKL. The trim removed 1 base at V and 2 bases at J, leaving 9 bases unmatched.

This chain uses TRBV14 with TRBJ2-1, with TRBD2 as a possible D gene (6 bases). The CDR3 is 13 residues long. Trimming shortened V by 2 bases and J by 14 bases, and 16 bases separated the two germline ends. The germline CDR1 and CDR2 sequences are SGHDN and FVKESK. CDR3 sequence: CASSQRFGGKKFF. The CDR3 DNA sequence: TGTGCCAGCAGCCAACGTTTCGGGGGTAAGAAGTTCTTC.

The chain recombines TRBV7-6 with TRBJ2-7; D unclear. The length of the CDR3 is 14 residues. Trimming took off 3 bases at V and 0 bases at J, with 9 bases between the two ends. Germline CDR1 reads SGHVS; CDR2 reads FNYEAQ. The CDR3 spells CASSFVPSSYEQYF. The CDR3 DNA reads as TGTGCCAGCAGCTTCGTACCCAGCTCCTACGAGCAGTACTTC.

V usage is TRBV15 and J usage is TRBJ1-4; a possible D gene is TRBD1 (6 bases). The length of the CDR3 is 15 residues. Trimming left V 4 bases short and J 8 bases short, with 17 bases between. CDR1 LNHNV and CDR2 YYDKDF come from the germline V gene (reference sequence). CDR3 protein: CATSKGGGKEEKLFF. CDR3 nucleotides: TGTGCCACCAGCAAAGGGGGGGGGAAGGAGGAAAAACTGTTTTTT.

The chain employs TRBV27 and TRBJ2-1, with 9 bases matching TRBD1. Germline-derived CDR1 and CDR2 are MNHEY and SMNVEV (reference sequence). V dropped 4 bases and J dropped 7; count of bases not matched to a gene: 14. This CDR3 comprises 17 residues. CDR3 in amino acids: CASSSSQGALGWNEQFF. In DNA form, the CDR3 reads TGTGCCAGCAGTTCTTCACAGGGGGCTCTGGGGTGGAATGAGCAGTTCTTC.

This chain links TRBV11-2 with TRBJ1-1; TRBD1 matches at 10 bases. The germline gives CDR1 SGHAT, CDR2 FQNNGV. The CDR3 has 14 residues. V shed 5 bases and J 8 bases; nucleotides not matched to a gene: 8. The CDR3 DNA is TGTGCCAGCAGCATAAACCTGGGACAGGGGGAAGCTTTCTTT. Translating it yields CASSINLGQGEAFF.